The sample holds a few counts of the clone carrying this TCR beta chain. The data belong to a study of identical twins. CDR1 is SGHTA and CDR2 is FQGNSA in the germline V gene. This CDR3 region has 15 residues. V gave up 1 base and J gave up 10 bases, with 14 bases separating them. Using its own MiXCR run on the 5' RACE reads, TCRdb lists one record per CDR3 protein. This table has roughly 200,000 distinct CDR3 sequences, 6.5% to 8.5% appearing once. The same specimen was also included in a second study, on yellow fever vaccine responses in identical twins.

The sequence was obtained from a woman aged 18-30 years in good health. The genes are TRBV7-2 and TRBJ1-6; the D gene is possibly TRBD1 (6 bases). The sequencing input was memory (CD45RO+) T cells sorted from blood. In nucleotides, the CDR3 is TGTGCCAGCAGCTTAGATACAGGGCTGTCCTCACCCCTCCACTTT. Amino acid sequence: CASSLDTGLSSPLHF.